This T cell receptor beta chain was recovered during a study of human T cells and chemical hapten exposure. This clonotype was recorded at least ten times. This sample's time point: patch test 2, 6 weeks after DPC sensitization. The treatment here: therapeutic diphenylcyclopropenone sensitization with weekly scalp DPC. Germline CDR1 is SEHNR and CDR2 is FQNEAQ (reference sequence). V shed 5 bases, J shed 8 bases, and the junction held 6 bases outside the gene matches. The CDR3 extends over 13 amino acids. The library tagged each cDNA molecule with unique molecular identifiers. From the RACE reads, TCRdb called clonotypes with MiXCR, one entry per CDR3 protein. The sample has around 99,000 distinct CDR3 sequences, 9.2% seen once.

The rearrangement joins TRBV7-9 to TRBJ1-1; TRBD1 matches at 9 bases. Sample: whole blood, taken in connection with sensitization to the hapten diphenylcyclopropenone (DPC). The clonotype comes from a woman between 40 and 50 years old with alopecia areata. Some clones in this sample may be carry-over from other donors' samples. CDR3 region: CASSRPDRGEAFF. The CDR3 DNA sequence: TGTGCCAGCAGCAGACCGGACAGGGGCGAAGCTTTCTTT.